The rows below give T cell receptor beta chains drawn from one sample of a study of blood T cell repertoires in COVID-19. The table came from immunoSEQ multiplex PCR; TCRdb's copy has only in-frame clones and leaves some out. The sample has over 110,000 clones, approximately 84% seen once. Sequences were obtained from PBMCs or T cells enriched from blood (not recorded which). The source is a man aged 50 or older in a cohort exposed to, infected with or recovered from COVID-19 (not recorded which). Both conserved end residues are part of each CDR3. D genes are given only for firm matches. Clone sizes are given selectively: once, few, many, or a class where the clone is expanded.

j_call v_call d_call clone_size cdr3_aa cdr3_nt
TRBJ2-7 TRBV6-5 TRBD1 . CASRPRTGGLYEQYF TGTGCCAGCAGGCCTAGGACAGGGGGTCTCTACGAGCAGTACTTC
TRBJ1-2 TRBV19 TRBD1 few CASSTRDRGRGYTF TGTGCCAGTAGTACCCGGGACAGGGGCCGAGGCTACACCTTC
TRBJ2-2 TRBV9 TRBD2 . CASSVDPSGNTGELFF TGTGCCAGCAGCGTAGACCCTAGCGGGAACACCGGGGAGCTGTTTTTT
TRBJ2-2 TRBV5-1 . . CASTLGVVGTGELFF TGCGCCAGCACCCTCGGGGTTGTCGGCACCGGGGAGCTGTTTTTT
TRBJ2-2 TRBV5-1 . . CASSLVGPQPPTGELFF TGCGCCAGCAGCTTGGTTGGGCCCCAACCCCCCACCGGGGAGCTGTTTTTT
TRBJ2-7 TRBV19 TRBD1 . CASSGLGQVEEQYF TGTGCCAGTAGCGGGTTGGGACAGGTTGAAGAGCAGTACTTC
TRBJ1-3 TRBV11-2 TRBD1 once CASSPGGGNTIYF TGTGCCAGCAGCCCAGGGGGGGGAAACACCATATATTTT
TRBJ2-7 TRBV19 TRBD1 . CASSGQGYEQYF TGTGCCAGCAGCGGACAGGGTTACGAGCAGTACTTC
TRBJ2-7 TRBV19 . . CASSANPTIGEQYF TGTGCCAGTAGCGCCAACCCGACTATCGGCGAGCAGTACTTC
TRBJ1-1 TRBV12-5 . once CASGSGQNTEAFF TGTGCTAGTGGCTCTGGACAGAACACTGAAGCTTTCTTT
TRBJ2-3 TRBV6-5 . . CASSYDTSRTDTQYF TGTGCCAGCAGTTACGACACGAGCCGCACAGATACGCAGTATTTT
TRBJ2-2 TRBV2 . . CASSPRSADGELFF TGTGCCAGCAGTCCCCGGTCGGCGGACGGGGAGCTGTTTTTT
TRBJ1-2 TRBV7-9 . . CASSQGVGYGYTF TGTGCCAGCAGCCAGGGCGTCGGGTATGGCTACACCTTC
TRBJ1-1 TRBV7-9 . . CASSLSMGYTEAFF TGTGCCAGCAGCTTATCGATGGGCTACACTGAAGCTTTCTTT
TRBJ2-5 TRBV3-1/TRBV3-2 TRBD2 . CASSQAGGWETQYF TGTGCCAGCAGCCAAGCGGGAGGGTGGGAGACCCAGTACTTC
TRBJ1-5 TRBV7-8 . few CASSTPRQPQHF TGTGCCAGCAGCACCCCTCGGCAGCCCCAGCATTTT
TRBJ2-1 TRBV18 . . CASSPGIASYNEQFF TGTGCCAGCTCACCAGGGATAGCGTCCTACAATGAGCAGTTCTTC
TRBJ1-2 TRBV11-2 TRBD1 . CASSLGTGGFGYTF TGTGCCAGCAGCCTCGGGACAGGGGGCTTTGGCTACACCTTC
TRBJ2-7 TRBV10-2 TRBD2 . CATSARGRAGEQYF TGCGCGACCTCCGCCCGTGGGAGGGCCGGCGAGCAGTACTTC
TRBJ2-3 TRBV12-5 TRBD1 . CASGLDRGWDTQYF TGTGCTAGTGGTTTGGACAGGGGCTGGGATACGCAGTATTTT
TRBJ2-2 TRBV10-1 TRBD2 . CATARGAGGNTGELFF TGCGCCACCGCCCGAGGAGCGGGGGGGAACACCGGGGAGCTGTTTTTT
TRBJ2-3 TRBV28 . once CAITGSGNTDTQYF TGTGCCATCACGGGTAGCGGAAACACAGATACGCAGTATTTT
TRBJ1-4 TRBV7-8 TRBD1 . CASSFPPAQGATNEKLFF TGTGCCAGCAGCTTCCCGCCGGCACAGGGGGCAACTAATGAAAAACTGTTTTTT